This T cell receptor beta chain was documented in a study of regulatory T cells in long-lasting Graves disease. The authors built TCR beta libraries using iRepertoire HTBI primers and Arm-PCR of CDR3 regions. TCRdb reprocessed the multiplex PCR reads with MiXCR, giving one entry per CDR3 protein. This sample carries over 250,000 distinct CDR3 sequences, 20% to 25% of them seen once, and the ten largest clones take approximately 53%. This clonotype was counted ten times or more. Time point described: persistent/refractory GD, antithyroid drugs over 5 years with positive TRAb. PBMC RNA served as the TCR library source. The CDR3 is 16 amino acids. Trimming removed 6 bases from V and 10 bases from J; junction bases left unmatched: 13.

The genes are TRBV12-3 or TRBV12-4 and TRBJ1-6, with 9 bases fitting TRBD1. The specimen comprised peripheral blood mononuclear cells (PBMCs), sampled when the disease was refractory, from a patient treated with antithyroid drugs. This sequence originates from a female donor with Graves disease. The CDR3 DNA follows: TGTGCCAGCAGCCCATCCGGGACAGGGAGAGTGTCACCCCTCCACTTT. This gives the protein CASSPSGTGRVSPLHF.